This T cell receptor beta chain came from a study of blood T cell repertoires in COVID-19 (dated by TCRdb to about 2020). Study-level background: Collaborator samples came from the United States, Italy and Spain and covered acute and convalescent phases of COVID-19. The prospective study material was composed of cDNA or gDNA derived from T cells, B-cell-depleted T cells, or PBMCs. Deeply sampled blood TCRbeta repertoires from subjects exposed to, actively infected with, or recovered from COVID-19 were included in the dataset. The repertoires were released in a freely available public database meant as a resource for research on the immune response to SARS-CoV-2. Samples came from the ongoing ImmuneRACE study (first 160 participants) plus 1,254 subjects from 6 global collaborators. A de-identified subject ID, COVID-19 status, age in years and sex were almost always included in the sample metadata. Where HLA class I and class II types were available, the types were taken from metadata supplied by the sample provider, not from assay-based typing. Paper-wide results and their limitations: How much clinical and demographic metadata was included differed by source and by participant, and the metadata was provided uncurated.

Comments on this clone: Its target antigen remains unknown. Base qualities were left out, and no much larger clone turns up one base away.

At the junction V is shortened by 5 bases and J by 4 bases, with 23 bases in between. In the germline V gene, CDR1 corresponds to SGHVS and CDR2 to FQNEAQ. From its cysteine to its phenylalanine, the CDR3 spans 17 amino acids. Solely the CDR3 DNA is kept, with 51 bases framed from the first base. Participants in the prospective study were enrolled through a virtual design, were aged about 18 to 100 years, and lived in under 25 United States geographic areas. In the prospective study, cohorts were assigned on the basis of participant-reported clinical history obtained from a screening survey and a study questionnaire. Recovered participants in ImmuneRACE Cohort 3 were defined by two consecutive negative NP/OP PCR tests, clearance by a healthcare professional, or resolution of symptoms. Mobile phlebotomists in the prospective study collected whole blood, serum and a nasopharyngeal or oropharyngeal swab from every participant. Additional blood draws and questionnaires over an approximately two-month period could optionally be provided by prospective study participants. Prospective study blood samples were shipped either frozen or at room temperature before DNA extraction.

TCRbeta CDR3 regions were amplified from genomic DNA by means of the immunoSEQ Assay, a bias-controlled multiplex PCR. The paper's processing steps were these. The number of nucleated cells in each sample was estimated from the amplification of reference gene primers within the assay. To quantify the absolute abundance of each unique TCRbeta CDR3 rearrangement, sequence reads were collapsed and filtered. For each sample, productive Simpson clonality was calculated as the square root of Simpson's diversity index across productive rearrangements. In TCRdb, the immuneACCESS table is reduced to in-frame sequences with V and J assigned. These tables do not hold every clone; where another copy was compared, an unresolved V gene accounts for under half, and the others remain unexplained. V and J calls and clone size are as listed in that table; D and trimming were resolved from the DNA. This sample lists fewer than 300,000 clones; 90% were detected once. In total, the top ten clones hold 1.1% of the sample.

Source material: PBMCs or T cells enriched from blood (not recorded which). The rearrangement combines TRBV7-8 with TRBJ1-1; TRBD1 is a weak D gene call, 6 bases matching. The TCR sequence derives from a woman aged 30 to 39 who had recovered from COVID-19. This receptor has the CDR3 CASSPSRLGGRGTEAFF. In nucleotide form, the sequence is TGTGCCAGCAGCCCATCCCGCTTGGGGGGGCGTGGCACTGAAGCTTTCTTT.